This T cell receptor beta chain is drawn from a study of blood T cell repertoires in COVID-19. At the level of the study: COVID-19 samples collected from the United States, Italy and Spain covered acute and convalescent phases. PBMCs, B-cell-depleted T cells, or T cells provided the cDNA or gDNA that made up the material.

Original processing methods: Nucleated cell number was recorded as an estimate derived from reference gene primer amplification. The method was immunoSEQ multiplex PCR; TCRdb's version includes in-frame clones alone and lacks a portion of them. V, J and clone size derive from that table, while D and trimming were established from the DNA sequence. The table has 100,000 to 150,000 clones, approximately 71% seen once. The specimen sequenced was peripheral blood. The sequence was obtained from a human donor in a cohort sampled during active COVID-19.

CDR3 DNA: TGTGCCAGTAGTATGAACAGCTACTATGGCTACACCTTC. It encodes CASSMNSYYGYTF. This chain links TRBV19 with TRBJ1-2; no firm D call. The ends were cut back, 3 bases at V and 3 bases at J, with 8 bases in the middle. Per germline, CDR1 LNHDA and CDR2 SQIVND (reference sequence). The CDR3 spans 13 residues.